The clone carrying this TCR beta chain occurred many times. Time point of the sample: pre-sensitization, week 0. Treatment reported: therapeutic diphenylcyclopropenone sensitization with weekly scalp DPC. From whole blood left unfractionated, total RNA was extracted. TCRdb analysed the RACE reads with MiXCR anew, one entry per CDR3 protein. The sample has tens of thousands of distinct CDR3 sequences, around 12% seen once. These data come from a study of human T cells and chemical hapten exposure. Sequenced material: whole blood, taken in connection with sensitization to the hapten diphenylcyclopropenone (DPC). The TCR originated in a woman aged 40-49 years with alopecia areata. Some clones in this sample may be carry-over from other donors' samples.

The CDR3 region has the DNA TGTGCCAGCAGAGATGAAGGAAGATTCCATGAGCAGTTCTTC. It translates to CASRDEGRFHEQFF. This chain uses TRBV12-3 or TRBV12-4 with TRBJ2-1; no clear D. The CDR3 has 14 amino acids. V was shortened by 6 bases and J by 8 bases, with 17 bases between the two germline ends.